The source of this TCR beta chain is a study of OX40 agonist ivuxolimab in advanced cancers. Study summary: Cancers in dose escalation were hepatocellular, melanoma, renal cell and head and neck. Averaging roughly 60 years in age, with a range of roughly 20 to 80, the cohort was approximately 83% male.

With regard to this clone: Its matching antigen is unknown.

Overall study findings and caveats: CD8+ T cells were the subset that, on average, had more expanded clones than CD4+. The study found among the lowest clonal expansion in partial responders at 0.1-3.0 mg/kg.

Some clones are missing from TCRdb's copy, which holds only in-frame ones; the method was immunoSEQ multiplex PCR. This table holds 73,000 or so clones, about 92% found once. CDR1 GTSNPN and CDR2 SVGIG come from the germline V gene (reference sequence). The CDR3 is made up of 13 amino acids. Trimming took off 5 bases at V and 4 bases at J, with 12 bases between the two ends. This sequence joins TRBV30 and TRBJ1-5, with D maybe TRBD1 (6 bases). Sample: CD4+ or CD8+ T cells sorted from blood, taken in a trial of the OX40 agonist ivuxolimab. The source of this sequence is an adult with an advanced solid tumor such as melanoma, head and neck, liver or kidney cancer. DNA for the CDR3: TGTGCCTGGGGCGGACAGCCTAATCAGCCCCAGCATTTT. This codes for CAWGGQPNQPQHF.